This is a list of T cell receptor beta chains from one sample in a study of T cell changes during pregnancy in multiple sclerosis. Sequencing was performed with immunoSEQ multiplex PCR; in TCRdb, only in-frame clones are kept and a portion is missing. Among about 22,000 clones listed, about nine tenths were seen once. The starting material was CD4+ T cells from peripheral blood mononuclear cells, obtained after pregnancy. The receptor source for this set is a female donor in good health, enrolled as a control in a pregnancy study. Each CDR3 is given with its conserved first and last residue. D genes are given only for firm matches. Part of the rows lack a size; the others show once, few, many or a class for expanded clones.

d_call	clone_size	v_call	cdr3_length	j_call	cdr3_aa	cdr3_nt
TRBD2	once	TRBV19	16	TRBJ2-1	CASRDNSGRSYNEQFF	TGTGCCAGTAGAGATAATAGCGGGAGGTCCTACAATGAGCAGTTCTTC
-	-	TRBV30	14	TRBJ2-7	CAWKRDKTTYEQYF	TGTGCCTGGAAGAGAGACAAAACAACCTACGAGCAGTACTTC
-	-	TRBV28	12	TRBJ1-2	CASTPGYHGYTF	TGTGCCAGCACCCCGGGGTACCATGGCTACACCTTC
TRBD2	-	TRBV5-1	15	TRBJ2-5	CASSPTSGGRETQYF	TGCGCCAGCAGCCCCACTTCGGGGGGGCGAGAGACCCAGTACTTC
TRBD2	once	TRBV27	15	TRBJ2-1	CASSFRLAGGQKQFF	TGTGCCAGCAGTTTTAGACTAGCGGGGGGGCAGAAGCAGTTCTTC
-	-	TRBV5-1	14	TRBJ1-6	CASSLGAPNSPLHF	TGCGCCAGCAGCTTGGGGGCCCCAAATTCACCCCTCCACTTT
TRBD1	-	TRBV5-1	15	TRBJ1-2	CASSSGQGTGYGYTF	TGCGCCAGCAGCTCGGGACAGGGGACCGGCTATGGCTACACCTTC
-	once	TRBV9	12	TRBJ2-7	CASSGNSYEQYF	TGTGCCAGCAGCGGCAACAGCTACGAGCAGTACTTC
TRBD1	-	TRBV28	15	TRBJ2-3	CASSLQGQGRDTQYF	TGTGCCAGCAGTTTACAGGGACAGGGTAGAGATACGCAGTATTTT
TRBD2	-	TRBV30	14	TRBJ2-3	CAWWRGLAGDTQYF	TGTGCCTGGTGGCGGGGACTAGCAGGAGATACGCAGTATTTT
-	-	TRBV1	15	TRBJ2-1	CTSSHSGRCMGEQFF	TGCACCAGCAGCCACAGCGGGAGGTGTATGGGTGAGCAGTTCTTC
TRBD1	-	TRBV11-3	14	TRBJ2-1	CASSLRTGTNEQFF	TGTGCCAGCAGCCTCCGGACAGGGACGAATGAGCAGTTCTTC
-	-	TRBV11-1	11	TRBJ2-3	CASSLRDTQYF	TGTGCCAGCAGCTTGCGAGATACGCAGTATTTT
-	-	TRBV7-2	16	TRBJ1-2	CASSFRGPGLNYGYTF	TGTGCCAGCAGCTTCCGAGGACCGGGACTAAACTATGGCTACACCTTC
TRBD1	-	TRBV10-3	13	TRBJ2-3	CAHQGQGTDTQYF	TGTGCCCATCAGGGACAGGGTACAGATACGCAGTATTTT
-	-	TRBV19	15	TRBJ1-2	CASSIYGGGSYGYTF	TGTGCCAGTAGTATATACGGGGGGGGAAGCTATGGCTACACCTTC
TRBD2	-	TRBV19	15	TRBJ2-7	CASSPSSGLSYEQYF	TGTGCCAGTAGTCCATCTAGCGGCCTCTCCTACGAGCAGTACTTC
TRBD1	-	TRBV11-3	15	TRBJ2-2	CASSLAKGATGELFF	TGTGCCAGCAGCTTAGCCAAGGGGGCCACCGGGGAGCTGTTTTTT
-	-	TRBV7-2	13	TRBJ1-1	CASSSSGRDKAFF	TGTGCCAGCAGCTCCTCCGGGAGAGATAAAGCTTTCTTT
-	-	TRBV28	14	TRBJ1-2	CASKTPGSGSGYTF	TGTGCCAGCAAAACCCCAGGGTCCGGGTCTGGCTACACCTTC
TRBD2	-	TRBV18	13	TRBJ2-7	CASSATSVHEQYF	TGTGCCAGCTCAGCAACTAGCGTTCACGAGCAGTACTTC
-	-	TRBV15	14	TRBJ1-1	CATSRPSYGTEAFF	TGTGCCACCAGCAGACCTTCCTACGGGACAGAAGCTTTCTTT
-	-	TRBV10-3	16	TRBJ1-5	CAISRGTTNSNQPQHF	TGTGCCATCAGTCGAGGTACAACTAACAGCAATCAGCCCCAGCATTTT
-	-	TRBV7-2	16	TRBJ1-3	CASSFSGPFTGNTIYF	TGTGCCAGCAGCTTTAGTGGGCCCTTCACTGGAAACACCATATATTTT
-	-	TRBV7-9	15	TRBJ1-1	CASNRDRTIGTEAFF	TGTGCCAGCAACAGGGACCGAACCATAGGCACTGAAGCTTTCTTT
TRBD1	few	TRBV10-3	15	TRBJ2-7	CAISERAGTGYEQYF	TGTGCCATCAGTGAACGGGCCGGGACAGGGTACGAGCAGTACTTC
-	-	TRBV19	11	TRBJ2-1	CASSIAGEQFF	TGTGCCAGTAGTATAGCAGGTGAGCAGTTCTTC
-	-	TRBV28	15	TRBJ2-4	CASSLGGTAKNIQYF	TGTGCCAGCAGTTTAGGCGGGACCGCCAAAAACATTCAGTACTTC
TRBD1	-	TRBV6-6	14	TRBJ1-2	CASSYLDRGSGYTF	TGTGCCAGCAGTTACTTAGACAGGGGAAGTGGCTACACCTTC
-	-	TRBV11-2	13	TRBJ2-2	CASSLTNTGELFF	TGTGCCAGCAGCCTAACGAACACCGGGGAGCTGTTTTTT
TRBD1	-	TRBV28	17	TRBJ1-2	CASSLPGQGVRDYGYTF	TGTGCCAGCAGTTTACCGGGACAGGGGGTTCGCGACTATGGCTACACCTTC
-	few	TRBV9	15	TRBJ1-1	CASSVVWQGDTEAFF	TGTGCCAGCAGCGTAGTTTGGCAGGGCGACACTGAAGCTTTCTTT
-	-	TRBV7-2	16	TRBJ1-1	CASSARVTGWGTEAFF	TGTGCCAGCAGCGCGCGGGTGACGGGGTGGGGCACTGAAGCTTTCTTT
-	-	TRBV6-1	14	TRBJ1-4	CASSGGLRREKLFF	TGTGCCAGCAGTGGGGGACTCCGGAGGGAAAAACTGTTTTTT
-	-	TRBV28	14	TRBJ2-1	CASTWWSSNNEQFF	TGTGCCAGCACCTGGTGGTCTAGCAACAATGAGCAGTTCTTC
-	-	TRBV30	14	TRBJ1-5	CAWNAGRNLLPQHF	TGTGCCTGGAACGCGGGCAGGAACCTTTTGCCCCAGCATTTT
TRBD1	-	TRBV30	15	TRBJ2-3	CAWWGEGAKWDTQYF	TGTGCCTGGTGGGGTGAGGGGGCTAAATGGGATACGCAGTATTTT
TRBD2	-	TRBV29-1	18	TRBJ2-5	CSVGRVFPGLAGGETQYF	TGCAGCGTTGGAAGGGTTTTTCCGGGACTAGCGGGAGGAGAGACCCAGTACTTC
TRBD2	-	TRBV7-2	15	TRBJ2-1	CASSLHSGEYNEQFF	TGTGCCAGCAGCCTACATAGCGGGGAGTACAATGAGCAGTTCTTC
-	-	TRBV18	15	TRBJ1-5	CASSPVQGVNQPQHF	TGTGCCAGCTCACCAGTGCAGGGCGTTAATCAGCCCCAGCATTTT
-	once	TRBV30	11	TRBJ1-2	CAWGLLYGYTF	TGTGCCTGGGGCCTTTTATATGGCTACACCTTC
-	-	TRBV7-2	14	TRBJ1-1	CASSSQGMNTEAFF	TGTGCCAGCAGCAGTCAGGGCATGAACACTGAAGCTTTCTTT
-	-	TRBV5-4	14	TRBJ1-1	CASSLDGGNTEAFF	TGTGCCAGCAGCTTGGACGGGGGTAATACTGAAGCTTTCTTT
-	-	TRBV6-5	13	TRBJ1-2	CASSYSQVLGYTF	TGTGCCAGCAGTTACTCACAGGTCCTTGGCTACACCTTC
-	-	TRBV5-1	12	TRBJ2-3	CASSLEGDTQYF	TGCGCCAGCAGCTTGGAGGGGGATACGCAGTATTTT
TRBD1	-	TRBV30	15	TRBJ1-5	CAWSPTGTANQPQHF	TGTGCCTGGAGTCCCACCGGGACAGCCAATCAGCCCCAGCATTTT
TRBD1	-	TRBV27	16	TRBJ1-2	CASSLMGQSAIYGYTF	TGTGCCAGCAGTTTAATGGGACAGTCCGCCATATATGGCTACACCTTC
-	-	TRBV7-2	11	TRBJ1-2	CASTAGYGYTF	TGTGCCAGCACGGCGGGCTATGGCTACACCTTC